The rows below give T cell receptor beta chains drawn from one sample of a study of CD8+CD57+ T cells in acquired aplastic anemia. Each CDR3 protein gets one entry after TCRdb re-called the reads with MiXCR. The sample consists of hundreds of thousands of distinct CDR3 sequences, less than 35% of them appearing once. Sequenced material: sorted CD4+, CD8+, or CD8+CD57+ T cells (not recorded which) from PBMCs. The receptors stem from a human donor with aplastic anemia. Both conserved end residues are part of each CDR3. A D gene is named only where the DNA matches it firmly. Only part of the rows carry a size: once, few, many, or a class if the clone is expanded.

clone_size | d_call | j_call | v_call | cdr3_nt | cdr3_aa
. | TRBD1 | TRBJ2-2 | TRBV10-3 | TGTGCCATCACCCGGACAGGGGACTTAACCACGAACACCGGGGAGCTGTTTTTT | CAITRTGDLTTNTGELFF
many | . | TRBJ2-6 | TRBV6-1 | TGTGCCAGCAGTGAACAAGCCACACTGCCTGGGGCCAACGTCCTGACTTTC | CASSEQATLPGANVLTF
many | TRBD2 | TRBJ2-2 | TRBV29-1 | TGCAGCGTTGGACTAGCGGGAGTCACCGGGGAGCTGTTTTTT | CSVGLAGVTGELFF
few | . | TRBJ1-1 | TRBV7-9 | TGTGCCAGCAGCTTAGTACAGGGTTACGCTTTCTTT | CASSLVQGYAFF
. | . | TRBJ1-5 | TRBV2 | TGTGCCAGCGACCGGACGGGCAATCAGCCCCAGCATTTT | CASDRTGNQPQHF
. | . | TRBJ2-6 | TRBV11-2 | TGTGCCAGCAGCTTTCAGGGTACGGGCTCTGGGGCCAACGTCCTGACTTTC | CASSFQGTGSGANVLTF
many | . | TRBJ1-1 | TRBV7-2 | TGTGCCAGCAGCTTAGCAGCAGGGGTCGAAGCTTTCTTT | CASSLAAGVEAFF
. | TRBD1 | TRBJ1-5 | TRBV5-5 | TGTGCCAGCAGCTTCAATACAGGGGGCGCGTCACAGCCCCAGCATTTT | CASSFNTGGASQPQHF
few | TRBD1 | TRBJ1-6 | TRBV20-1 | TGCAGTGCTAGGAAGCCCGGGACAGGGTTTAGGGTGAATAATTCACCCCTCCACTTT | CSARKPGTGFRVNNSPLHF
many | TRBD2 | TRBJ2-5 | TRBV2 | TGTGCCAGCAGTGGGACTAGCGGGAGTGAGACCCAGTACTTC | CASSGTSGSETQYF
. | . | TRBJ1-1 | TRBV12-3/TRBV12-4 | TGTGCCAGCAGGCCCATTAGGGAGAACACTGAAGCTTTCTTT | CASRPIRENTEAFF
. | . | TRBJ1-5 | TRBV4-1 | TGCGCCAGCAGCCAGACGGTACAGGGCAATCAGCCCCAGCATTTT | CASSQTVQGNQPQHF
. | TRBD2 | TRBJ2-7 | TRBV19 | TGTGCCACCGACGCGGGAGGTCGAGAGCAGTACTTC | CATDAGGREQYF
many | . | TRBJ2-3 | TRBV29-1 | TGCAGCGTTGCGGGATCGGTTACAGATACGCAGTATTTT | CSVAGSVTDTQYF
. | TRBD2 | TRBJ2-3 | TRBV10-3 | TGTGCCAGCAGGACTAGCGGGGAGGTAGATACGCAGTATTTT | CASRTSGEVDTQYF
few | . | TRBJ1-6 | TRBV6-1 | TGTGCCAGCAGGCCCGGGGATTCACCCCTCCACTTT | CASRPGDSPLHF
few | . | TRBJ1-2 | TRBV10-2 | TGTGCCAGCAGCCCCATGAGGCTAGGTGGCTATGGCTACACCTTC | CASSPMRLGGYGYTF
few | . | TRBJ2-7 | TRBV19 | TGTGCCAGCCCACGGAATACAGGGACGGCCGAGCAGTACTTC | CASPRNTGTAEQYF
. | TRBD1 | TRBJ1-2 | TRBV2 | TGTGCCAGCTCACCATTCCAGGGGGCTTCCACCTTC | CASSPFQGASTF